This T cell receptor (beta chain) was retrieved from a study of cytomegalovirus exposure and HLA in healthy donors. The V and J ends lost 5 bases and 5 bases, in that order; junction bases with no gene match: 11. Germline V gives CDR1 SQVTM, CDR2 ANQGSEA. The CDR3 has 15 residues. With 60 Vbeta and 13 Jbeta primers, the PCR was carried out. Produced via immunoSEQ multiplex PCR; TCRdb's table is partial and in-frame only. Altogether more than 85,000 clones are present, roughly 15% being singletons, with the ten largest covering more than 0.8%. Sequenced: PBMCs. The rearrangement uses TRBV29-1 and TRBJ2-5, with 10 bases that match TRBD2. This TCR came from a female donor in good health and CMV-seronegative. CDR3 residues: CSVSLSGGALETQYF. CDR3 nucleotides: TGCAGCGTTTCCTTGAGCGGGGGGGCGTTGGAGACCCAGTACTTC.